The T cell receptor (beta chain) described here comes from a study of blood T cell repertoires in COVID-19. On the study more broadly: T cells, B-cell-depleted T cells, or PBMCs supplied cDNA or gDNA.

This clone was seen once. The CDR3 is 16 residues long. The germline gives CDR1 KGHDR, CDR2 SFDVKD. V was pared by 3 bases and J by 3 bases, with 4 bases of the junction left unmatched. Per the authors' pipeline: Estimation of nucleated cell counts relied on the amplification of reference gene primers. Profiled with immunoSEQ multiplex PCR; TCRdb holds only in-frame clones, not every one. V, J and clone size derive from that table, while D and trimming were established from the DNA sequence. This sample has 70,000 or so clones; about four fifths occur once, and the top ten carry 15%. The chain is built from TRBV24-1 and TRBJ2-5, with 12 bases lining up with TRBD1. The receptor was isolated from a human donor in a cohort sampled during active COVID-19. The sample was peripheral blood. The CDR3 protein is CATSDAGQGAKETQYF. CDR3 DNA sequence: TGTGCCACCAGTGATGCGGGACAGGGGGCTAAAGAGACCCAGTACTTC.